This T cell receptor beta chain stems from a study of cytomegalovirus exposure and HLA in healthy donors (dated by TCRdb to 2015 to 2018). With regard to the full study: According to an earlier analysis of a few hundred of the donors, roughly 180 million T cells yielded 117 million unique TCR beta sequences and about 300 Gb of sequence data. An early release covering about 600 HLA-typed donors comprised about 290 gigabases of sequencing data and 85 million to 100 million unique TCR sequences. Of the roughly 390 genotyped donors, roughly 80% fell in the genetic ancestry cluster associated with self-reported Caucasian donors. The study aimed to test whether cataloging public T cell receptors could reveal signatures of past pathogen exposure. Using immunosequencing, the study profiled T cell repertoires from fewer than 850 subjects and related those repertoires to cytomegalovirus serostatus. In addition to the first cohort of 666 subjects, a separate validation cohort of 120 different subjects was used. High-throughput TCR immunosequencing, statistical association of individual TCRs with disease status, and machine learning were combined to predict cytomegalovirus infection status. A later analysis re-examined previously published TCR beta repertoires from more than 650 donors and added high-resolution HLA genotyping to investigate patterns of TCR occurrence. Rather than using new phenotypic data, the later analysis identified candidate immune exposures from TCR beta sequences and from how often those sequences occurred across donors. In an earlier analysis of over 550 of the donors, high-throughput TCR beta sequencing was used to judge whether each TCR beta V gene segment behaved as functional or pseudogenic. Donor age, sex, ethnicity and CMV serostatus were compiled alongside the repertoire data. A later genetic analysis used genome-wide SNP genotypes for about 55% of the 666 donors, treating that subset as a discovery cohort. All discovery cohort repertoires had been generated using a single sequencing platform. HLA typing included class I and class II loci at four-digit resolution. The number of donors typed differed by locus, with about 629-640 for A, B, C, DRB1 and DQB1, about 500 for DQA1, 600 to 610 for DPA1, and 472 for DPB1. A handful of DR-DQ haplotypes were treated as single units for association and clustering because of strong linkage in the cohort. Among about 390 genotyped donors of the cohort, an average of about 240,000 unique TCR beta nucleotide sequences were sequenced per donor, roughly 18% of them non-productive. General findings and caveats noted by the study authors: Assigning TCR associations to individual alleles was difficult when HLA alleles, especially DR and DQ, strongly co-occurred. In a later analysis, HLA-associated TCR beta chains showed more clonal expansion and lower generation probabilities than non-associated chains that were equally common. In both the original and validation cohorts, the classifier was reported to diagnose cytomegalovirus status with high specificity and sensitivity. Sequencing depth was assumed to be roughly uniform across donors in the presence/absence analyses, though that assumption may not hold. Because counts were too low, about 15 rarely observed V segments, including chromosome 9 orphons, were left out of the earlier analysis of 587 of the donors. HLA typing was unavailable for some donors at each locus, so association tests used only the typed subset. In a later analysis, 16,951 TCR beta sequences were associated with specific HLA alleles at a false discovery rate of 0.05. According to the authors, the approach could potentially be generalized to other disease states and immunological phenotypes. The study gave a list of 150 to 200 TCR beta chains associated with cytomegalovirus. A later analysis reported that several top co-occurrence clusters appeared linked to parvovirus B19, influenza, CMV and Epstein-Barr virus. V-gene and J-gene trimming of TCR beta chains was associated with a missense DCLRE1C variant in a later genetic analysis, and the association was replicated in an independent cohort. A further reported finding was that TCR beta sequences accurately predicted the HLA-A and HLA-B alleles for most subjects in the first cohort. Most TCR sequences were observed very rarely across donors, whereas some public TCRs were present in many individuals. Linkage disequilibrium might explain the correlated functional status among segregating V segments, but an unknown experimental factor could not be ruled out. This cohort had only TCR beta chains sequenced, and the lack of alpha or paired-chain data limited which features could be detected. For the cohort, immune exposure information was limited to CMV serostatus. According to a later genetic analysis, donors in an Asian-associated ancestry cluster had fewer N-insertions in productive TCRs than the approximately 690-donor mean. Broadly in line with IMGT annotations, most TCR beta V segments showed up in productive rearrangements about 87% or about 30% of the time in an earlier analysis of about 500 of the donors. In vitro tests confirmed that a few of the cytomegalovirus-associated TCR beta chains recognize cytomegalovirus antigens. In a later analysis, most CMV-associated TCR beta chains were found to appear HLA-restricted, with HLA associations seemingly driven largely by CMV exposure. The sequencing pipeline was judged likely to have produced a cluster of highly shared sequence variants as a technical artifact. In a later analysis, TCR association rates were found to vary across HLA loci, with the most associated TCRs seen for DRB1 alleles and the fewest for HLA-C alleles.

Receptor libraries were prepared by the immunoSEQ multiplex PCR assay. For the multiplex PCR, a mixture combining 60 forward primers for TCR Vbeta segments and 13 reverse primers for TCR Jbeta segments was used. A multiplex PCR assay on genomic DNA amplified the CDR3 region of rearranged TCR beta genes. The amplified TCR beta libraries were sequenced on the Illumina HiSeq System as 87-base-pair reads. The authors' pipeline ran thus. Across the 500 to 850 repertoires, a later analysis counted 60 million to 90 million unique TCR beta chains, roughly 11 million of which were shared by at least two donors. Raw reads were error-corrected and collapsed into unique sequences by a nearest-neighbor algorithm in which closely related sequences were merged to remove PCR and sequencing errors. To assign V, D and J gene segments, CDR3 sequences were aligned to IMGT reference sequences. For a sequence to be retained, a match of at least six nucleotides was required to both a V gene segment and a J gene segment. A rearrangement was called productive if the CDR3 had no stop codons and remained in frame with V and J, and every other rearrangement was called non-productive. CDR3 was defined by IMGT convention, running from the second conserved V-encoded cysteine to the conserved J-encoded phenylalanine. The earlier analysis of 450 to 750 of the donors excluded any sequence lacking an unambiguous match to a single V gene segment. An earlier analysis of about 590 of the donors classified V segments as functional when productive rearrangements were above 56.7% and as segregating when the standard deviation between donors was above 5%. To diagnose cytomegalovirus status from the catalog of TCR beta chain sequences, a statistical classification framework was built. In a later analysis, TCR nucleotide sequences were compared against IMGT/GENE-DB human TR gene sequences so that V and J genes could be assigned. The TCRdist pipeline was used in a later analysis to assign CDR3 sequences and most-parsimonious VDJ recombination scenarios. In a later analysis, each TCR beta chain was defined by its CDR3 amino acid sequence together with its V-gene family, and reads without a unique V-gene family were excluded. A later analysis removed roughly 590 highly shared, low-generation-probability nucleotide sequences to deal with suspected cross-contamination and a sequencing artifact. A later analysis calculated a clonal expansion index for each public chain from normalized within-repertoire ranks of inferred template counts. In a later analysis, generation probabilities were computed using a VDJ recombination model fitted to out-of-frame rearrangements, and the results were checked against IGoR. A later analysis scored TCR-TCR, TCR-HLA and TCR-CMV co-occurrence with hypergeometric tests, applying a repertoire-size bias correction to TCR pairs. In a later analysis, false discovery rates were estimated by permuting HLA or CMV assignments 20 times. In a later analysis, co-occurring TCRs were grouped using DBSCAN, and TCRdist sequence similarity was added for clustering within HLA-allele-positive subsets. Repertoires with fewer than 30,000 or more than 120,000 public chains were left out of co-occurrence clustering, as were about 5 repertoires with anomalous nucleotide sharing. Drawn from immuneACCESS, this table holds only the in-frame rearrangements with V and J called that TCRdb kept. Clones are partly lost; checked studies trace under half to an unresolved V gene and leave the rest unexplained. Clone size and V and J calls were adopted from that table, with D and trimming inferred from the DNA. The sample records about 150,000 clones, approximately 80% of which are singletons. The top ten clonotypes cover under 8.5% of the sample.

This clone has a handful of counts. This receptor's antigen is unknown. No much larger clone is present one base from it, and per-base qualities are unavailable. The cohort consisted of 650 to 850 healthy bone marrow donors. At the time of sampling, all cohort members were nominally healthy, though unrecorded immune exposures were likely present. The donor tested CMV seropositive, placing the donor among the 289 seropositive members of the cohort. A peripheral blood sample was collected from each donor, and TCR beta sequencing was performed on peripheral blood mononuclear cells. Genomic DNA extraction from the blood cell samples was performed with the Qiagen DNeasy Blood Extraction Kit. The sequence derives from a woman in her forties or fifties in good health and CMV-seropositive. The specimen was PBMCs.

The nucleotide sequence is TGTGCCAGCAGTTACACAGGATTTGCAACTAATGAAAAACTGTTTTTT. Its protein product is CASSYTGFATNEKLFF. This chain joins TRBV6-6 to TRBJ1-4; TRBD1 is possibly the D segment (5 matching bases). Inclusive of the bounding cysteine and phenylalanine, the CDR3 is 16 residues long. Of all the DNA, just the CDR3 is kept, 48 bases in frame from base 1. V lost 2 bases and J lost 0 bases; the stretch between them is 10 bases long. Reading the germline V gene (reference sequence) gives CDR1 MNHNY and CDR2 SVGAGI.